The present TCR beta chain was sequenced within a study of post-analysis software for immune sequencing data. Overall study results and limits: In patients, TRBV5-6, TRBV5-1 and TRBV20-1 belonged to several TRBV segments found more frequently than in controls. F measure clustering grouped samples strongly by preparation batch. Significantly lower normalized Chao1 diversity was seen in multiple sclerosis patients than in controls.

TCR beta libraries were prepared from cDNA with unique molecular identifiers. cDNA molecules numbering some 500,000 came from roughly 1.1 to 9.2 million T cells. TCRdb re-analysed the PCR reads in MiXCR, keeping a single row per CDR3 protein. The table records roughly 200,000 distinct CDR3 sequences, around 29% of them present only once. Comment on this clonotype: Its specificity is not known. This may come from a read error, since a much larger clone is one base off.

Germline CDR1 reads LNHNV; CDR2 reads YYDKDF (reference sequence). CDR3 length: 13 amino acids. Sequenced: blood. The chain carries TRBV15 and TRBJ2-4; D not certain. The J call may be mistaken, given a closer DNA end match to TRBJ2-7. This TCR was sampled from a girl aged 2-17 years with multiple sclerosis. CDR3 sequence reads: CATSKLSLDEQYF. CDR3 coding DNA: TGTGCCACCAGCAAACTCAGCCTCGACGAGCAGTACTTC.